This T cell receptor beta chain is from a study of early T cells in non-severe SARS-CoV-2 infection. Across the study: It was bulk RNA from unsorted whole blood that was sequenced, and the chains were unpaired. Study-wide findings and caveats: VDJdb matches were skewed toward anti-spike CD8 T cell responses.

Attachment of unique molecular identifiers to individual cDNA molecules was performed. TCRdb re-called the 5' RACE reads with MiXCR, one entry per CDR3 protein. Seen here are tens of thousands of distinct CDR3 sequences, roughly 13% observed once, and the top ten hold 3% to 3.5%. The sample holds many counts of this clonotype. Antigen unknown. V shed 4 bases and J shed 16 bases, with 17 bases lying between them. Germline V gene lookup returns CDR1 SQVTM and CDR2 ANQGSEA. The CDR3 contains 11 residues. This clonotype was obtained from an adult who was a healthcare worker with PCR-confirmed SARS-CoV-2 infection or an uninfected control (not recorded which). The sequencing input was whole blood. The genes are TRBV29-1 and TRBJ2-1, with D possibly TRBD2 on 5 matching bases. CDR3 nucleotide sequence: TGCAGCGTTGTTACCCCCACTAGATCCTTCTTC. It specifies CSVVTPTRSFF.